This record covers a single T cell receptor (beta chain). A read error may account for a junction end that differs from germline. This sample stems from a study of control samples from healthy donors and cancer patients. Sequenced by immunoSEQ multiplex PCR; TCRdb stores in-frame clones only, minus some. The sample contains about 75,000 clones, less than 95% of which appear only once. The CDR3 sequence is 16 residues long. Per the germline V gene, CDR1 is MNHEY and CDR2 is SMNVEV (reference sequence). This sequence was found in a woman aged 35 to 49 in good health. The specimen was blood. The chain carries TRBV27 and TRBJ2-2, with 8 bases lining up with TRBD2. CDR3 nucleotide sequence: TGTGCCAGCAGTTTTAACCCGGGAGGGAACCCCGGGGAGCTGTTTTTT. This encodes CASSFNPGGNPGELFF.